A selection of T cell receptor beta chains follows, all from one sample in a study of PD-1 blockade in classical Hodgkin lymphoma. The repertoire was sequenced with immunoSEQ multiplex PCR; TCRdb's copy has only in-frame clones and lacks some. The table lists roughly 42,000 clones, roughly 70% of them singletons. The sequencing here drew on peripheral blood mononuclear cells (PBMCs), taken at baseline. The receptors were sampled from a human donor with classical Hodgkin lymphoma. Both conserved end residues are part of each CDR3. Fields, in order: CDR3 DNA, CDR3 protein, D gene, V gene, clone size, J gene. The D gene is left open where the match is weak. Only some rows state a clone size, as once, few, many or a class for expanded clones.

cdr3_nt: TGCGCCAGCAGCCAAGACGGGACAGGGTTTCGCCAGCCCCAGCATTTT
cdr3_aa: CASSQDGTGFRQPQHF
d_call: TRBD1
v_call: TRBV4-1
clone_size: -
j_call: TRBJ1-5

cdr3_nt: TGTGCCAGCACAAAGACCGCTGCTGGGGGACAGGGCGGGGGCGAGCAGTACTTC
cdr3_aa: CASTKTAAGGQGGGEQYF
d_call: TRBD1
v_call: TRBV28
clone_size: once
j_call: TRBJ2-7

cdr3_nt: TGTGCCAGTAAGAATCGGCGCGAGCGGGAGGGCACAGATACGCAGTATTTT
cdr3_aa: CASKNRREREGTDTQYF
d_call: TRBD2
v_call: TRBV19
clone_size: -
j_call: TRBJ2-3

cdr3_nt: TGTGCCAGCAGTGAATTTAGCCGGACAGGAGTCTATGGCTACACCTTC
cdr3_aa: CASSEFSRTGVYGYTF
d_call: TRBD1
v_call: TRBV25-1
clone_size: -
j_call: TRBJ1-2

cdr3_nt: TGTGCCAGCAGCTTTGGTAGCAATCAGCCCCAGCATTTT
cdr3_aa: CASSFGSNQPQHF
d_call: -
v_call: TRBV7-2
clone_size: -
j_call: TRBJ1-5

cdr3_nt: TGTGCCAGCTCACCAAGTCCCCCCTCACCCAGGGAAGCTTTCTTT
cdr3_aa: CASSPSPPSPREAFF
d_call: -
v_call: TRBV18
clone_size: -
j_call: TRBJ1-1

cdr3_nt: TGTGCCAGCAGGGAACTATTCAAGCCTCCGGGACAGGGGGATCTCGGTGGCGAGCAGTACTTC
cdr3_aa: CASRELFKPPGQGDLGGEQYF
d_call: TRBD1
v_call: TRBV6-1
clone_size: -
j_call: TRBJ2-7

cdr3_nt: TGTGCCAGCAGCTTCCCACTAGCGGGAGGATTATTAAGCACAGATACGCAGTATTTT
cdr3_aa: CASSFPLAGGLLSTDTQYF
d_call: TRBD2
v_call: TRBV7-9
clone_size: -
j_call: TRBJ2-3

cdr3_nt: TGTGCCAGCAGTTTACTGAGCTCCTACGAGCAGTACTTC
cdr3_aa: CASSLLSSYEQYF
d_call: -
v_call: TRBV28
clone_size: once
j_call: TRBJ2-7

cdr3_nt: TGTGCCAGCAGTCTTCGACCGGGACTAGCGGGACCCCACTACGAGCAGTACTTC
cdr3_aa: CASSLRPGLAGPHYEQYF
d_call: TRBD2
v_call: TRBV27
clone_size: -
j_call: TRBJ2-7

cdr3_nt: TGTGCCAGTAGTCGACAGGGGGGGGAGACCCAGTACTTC
cdr3_aa: CASSRQGGETQYF
d_call: TRBD1
v_call: TRBV19
clone_size: -
j_call: TRBJ2-5

cdr3_nt: TGTGCCAGCACCCCACAGGGGAACTCCTACAATGAGCAGTTCTTC
cdr3_aa: CASTPQGNSYNEQFF
d_call: TRBD1
v_call: TRBV9
clone_size: -
j_call: TRBJ2-1

cdr3_nt: TGTGCCAGCAGTCCTAGGACAGGGAACACTGAAGCTTTCTTT
cdr3_aa: CASSPRTGNTEAFF
d_call: TRBD1
v_call: TRBV27
clone_size: -
j_call: TRBJ1-1

cdr3_nt: TGCGCCAGCAGCGACTCACAGGGACCCTCCTACGAGCAGTACTTC
cdr3_aa: CASSDSQGPSYEQYF
d_call: -
v_call: TRBV4-1
clone_size: -
j_call: TRBJ2-7

cdr3_nt: TGTGCCAGCAGCCGTGGACAGCTTGACTATGGCTACACCTTC
cdr3_aa: CASSRGQLDYGYTF
d_call: -
v_call: TRBV14
clone_size: -
j_call: TRBJ1-2

cdr3_nt: TGTGCCAGCAGGCTGCGGGTGGCCACAGATACGCAGTATTTT
cdr3_aa: CASRLRVATDTQYF
d_call: -
v_call: TRBV2
clone_size: -
j_call: TRBJ2-3

cdr3_nt: TGTGCCAGCAGCCCAGGAACGTCTGGGGCCAACGTCCTGACTTTC
cdr3_aa: CASSPGTSGANVLTF
d_call: -
v_call: TRBV6-5
clone_size: -
j_call: TRBJ2-6

cdr3_nt: TGTGCCAGCAGATTAAAGGGGGCAGGGGGCCGGTCTGGGGCCAACGTCCTGACTTTC
cdr3_aa: CASRLKGAGGRSGANVLTF
d_call: TRBD1
v_call: TRBV13
clone_size: once
j_call: TRBJ2-6

cdr3_nt: TGTGCCAGTATGGAAACTAGCGGCTACAATGAGCAGTTCTTC
cdr3_aa: CASMETSGYNEQFF
d_call: TRBD2
v_call: TRBV19
clone_size: -
j_call: TRBJ2-1

cdr3_nt: TGTGCCAGCAGTACCCCAGGGGAATTGGGCTACACCTTC
cdr3_aa: CASSTPGELGYTF
d_call: -
v_call: TRBV2
clone_size: medium-sized
j_call: TRBJ1-2

cdr3_nt: TGTGCCAGCAGCTACCAGGGGGTCACCGGGGAGCTGTTTTTT
cdr3_aa: CASSYQGVTGELFF
d_call: TRBD1
v_call: TRBV7-9
clone_size: few
j_call: TRBJ2-2

cdr3_nt: TGTGCCAGTAGCCCCTGGGACAGCTCTTACAATGAGCAGTTCTTC
cdr3_aa: CASSPWDSSYNEQFF
d_call: TRBD1
v_call: TRBV19
clone_size: once
j_call: TRBJ2-1

cdr3_nt: TGTGCCAGCAGCCGGACGGTGACTAATGAAAAACTGTTTTTT
cdr3_aa: CASSRTVTNEKLFF
d_call: -
v_call: TRBV27
clone_size: once
j_call: TRBJ1-4

cdr3_nt: TGTGCCAGCAGTTCCCTGGTTGGGGTAGGAGAGACCCAGTACTTC
cdr3_aa: CASSSLVGVGETQYF
d_call: -
v_call: TRBV28
clone_size: -
j_call: TRBJ2-5